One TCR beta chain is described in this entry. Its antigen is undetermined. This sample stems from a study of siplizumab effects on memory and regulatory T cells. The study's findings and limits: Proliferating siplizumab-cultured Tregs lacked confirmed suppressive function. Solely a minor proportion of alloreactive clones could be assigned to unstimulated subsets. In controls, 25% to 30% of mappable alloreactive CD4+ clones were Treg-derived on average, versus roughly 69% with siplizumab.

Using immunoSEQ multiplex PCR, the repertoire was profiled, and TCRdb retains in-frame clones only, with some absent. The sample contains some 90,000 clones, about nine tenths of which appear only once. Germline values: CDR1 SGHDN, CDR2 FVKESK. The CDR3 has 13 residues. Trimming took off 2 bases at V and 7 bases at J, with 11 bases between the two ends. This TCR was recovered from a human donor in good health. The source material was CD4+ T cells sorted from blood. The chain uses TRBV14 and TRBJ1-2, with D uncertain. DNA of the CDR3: TGTGCCAGCAGCCAAAGGCTGGCGATTGGCTACACCTTC. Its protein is CASSQRLAIGYTF. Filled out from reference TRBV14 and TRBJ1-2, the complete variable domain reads EAGVTQFPSHSVIEKGQTVTLRCDPISGHDNLYWYRRVMGKEIKFLLHFVKESKQDESGMPNNRFLAERTGGTYSTLKVQPAELEDSGVYFCASSQRLAIGYTFGSGTRLTVV.